This T cell receptor beta chain was sequenced for a study of regulatory T cells in long-lasting Graves disease. In this sample, this clonotype turned up many times. Its target is unknown. Time point reported: newly diagnosed GD, antithyroid drugs for less than 3 months. Researchers made the TCR library from RNA that was extracted from PBMCs. Study-level results: Persistent disease exhibited a predilection for TRBV28, TRBJ1-2 and TRBJ2-5. Sample size was small, which may have lowered accuracy.

This CDR3 has 15 amino acids. Losses at the gene ends were 5 bases for V and 7 bases for J; bases not matched to a gene: 10. Combining iRepertoire HTBI primers with Arm-PCR of CDR3 regions, the authors built TCR beta libraries. TCRdb processed the multiplex PCR reads anew with MiXCR; each CDR3 protein has one entry. The data hold roughly 500,000 distinct CDR3 sequences, with 9.5% to 15% observed a single time. The sample was also reused in another study, on T cells in Graves' hyperthyroidism and ophthalmopathy. That source adds: The hyperthyroidism was newly diagnosed and had lasted under 2 months; the patients were aged 18 to 65.

The J gene is TRBJ2-7, the V gene TRBV12-3 or TRBV12-4; 11 bases map to TRBD1. This receptor was taken from a woman aged 25 to 39 with Graves disease. Sequences were derived from peripheral blood mononuclear cells (PBMCs), sampled at new diagnosis, from a patient treated with antithyroid drugs. The DNA of the CDR3 is TGTGCCAGCAGTATATCAGGACAGGGGGCGCAGGAGCAGTACTTC. Translating gives CASSISGQGAQEQYF.